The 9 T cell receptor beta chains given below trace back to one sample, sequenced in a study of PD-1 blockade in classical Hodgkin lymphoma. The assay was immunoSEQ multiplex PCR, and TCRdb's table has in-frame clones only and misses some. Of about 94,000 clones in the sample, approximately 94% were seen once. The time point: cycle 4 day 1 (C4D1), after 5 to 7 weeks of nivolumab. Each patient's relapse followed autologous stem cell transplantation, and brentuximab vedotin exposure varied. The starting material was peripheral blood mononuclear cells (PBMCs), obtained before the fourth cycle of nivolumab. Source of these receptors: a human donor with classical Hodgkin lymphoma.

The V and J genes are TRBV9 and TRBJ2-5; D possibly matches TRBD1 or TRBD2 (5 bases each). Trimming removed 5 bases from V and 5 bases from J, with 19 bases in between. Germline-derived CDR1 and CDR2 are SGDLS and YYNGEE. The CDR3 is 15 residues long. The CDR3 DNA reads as TGTGCCAGCAGTTTAGCACAGGCGGGCGTGGAGACCCAGTACTTC. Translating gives CASSLAQAGVETQYF. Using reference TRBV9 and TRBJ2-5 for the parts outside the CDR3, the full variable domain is DSGVTQTPKHLITATGQRVTLRCSPRSGDLSVYWYQQSLDQGLQFLIQYYNGEERAKGNILERFSAQQFPDLHSELNLSSLELGDSALYFCASSLAQAGVETQYFGPGTRLLVL.

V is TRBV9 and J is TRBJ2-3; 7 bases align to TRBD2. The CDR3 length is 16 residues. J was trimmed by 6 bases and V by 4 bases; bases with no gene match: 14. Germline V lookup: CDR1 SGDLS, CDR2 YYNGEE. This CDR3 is CASSQGWASGRDTQYF. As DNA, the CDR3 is TGTGCCAGCAGCCAAGGGTGGGCCTCCGGGAGGGATACGCAGTATTTT. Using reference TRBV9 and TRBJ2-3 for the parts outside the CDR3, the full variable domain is DSGVTQTPKHLITATGQRVTLRCSPRSGDLSVYWYQQSLDQGLQFLIQYYNGEERAKGNILERFSAQQFPDLHSELNLSSLELGDSALYFCASSQGWASGRDTQYFGPGTRLTVL.

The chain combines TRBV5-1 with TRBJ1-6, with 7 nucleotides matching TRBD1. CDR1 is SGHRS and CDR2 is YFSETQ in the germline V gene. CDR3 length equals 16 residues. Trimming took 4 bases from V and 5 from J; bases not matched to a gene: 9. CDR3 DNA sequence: TGCGCCAGCAGCCTGAAGACAGGGTTGGATAATTCACCCCTCCACTTT. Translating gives CASSLKTGLDNSPLHF.

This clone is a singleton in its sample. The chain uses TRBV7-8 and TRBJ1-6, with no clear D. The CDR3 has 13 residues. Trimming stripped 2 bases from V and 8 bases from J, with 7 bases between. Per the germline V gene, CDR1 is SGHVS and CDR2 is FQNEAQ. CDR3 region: CASSLFRDSPLHF. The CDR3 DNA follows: TGTGCCAGCAGCTTATTTCGCGATTCACCCCTCCACTTT.

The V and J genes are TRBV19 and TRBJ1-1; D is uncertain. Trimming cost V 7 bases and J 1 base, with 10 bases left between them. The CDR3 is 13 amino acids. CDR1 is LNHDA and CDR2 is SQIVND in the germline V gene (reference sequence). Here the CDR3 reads CASISPQNTEAFF. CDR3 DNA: TGTGCCAGTATATCCCCTCAGAACACTGAAGCTTTCTTT.

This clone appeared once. CDR3: CASSLEVLTYEQYF. DNA for the CDR3: TGTGCCAGCAGCTTAGAGGTCCTGACCTACGAGCAGTACTTC. This chain connects TRBV11-2 to TRBJ2-7; no firm D call. CDR1 and CDR2 (germline): SGHAT, FQNNGV. The CDR3 contains 14 residues. V lost 0 bases and J 2 bases, leaving 8 bases between the germline ends.

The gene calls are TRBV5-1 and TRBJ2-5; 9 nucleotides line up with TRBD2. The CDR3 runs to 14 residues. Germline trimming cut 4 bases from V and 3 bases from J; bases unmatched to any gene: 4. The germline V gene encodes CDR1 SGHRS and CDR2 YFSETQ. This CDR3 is CASSPRLAEETQYF. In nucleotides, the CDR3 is TGCGCCAGCAGCCCCAGACTAGCGGAAGAGACCCAGTACTTC.

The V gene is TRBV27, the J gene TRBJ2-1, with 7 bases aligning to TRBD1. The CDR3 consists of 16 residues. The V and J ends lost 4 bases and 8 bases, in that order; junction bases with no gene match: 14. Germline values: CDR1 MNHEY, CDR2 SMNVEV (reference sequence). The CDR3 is CASSWTTPDRADEQFF. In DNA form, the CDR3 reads TGTGCCAGCAGTTGGACGACACCTGACAGGGCCGATGAGCAGTTCTTC.

The CDR3 spells CARSLGQKNTEAFF. The CDR3 nucleotides read TGTGCCAGAAGCCTGGGACAGAAGAACACTGAAGCTTTCTTT. This sequence joins TRBV5-3 and TRBJ1-1, with 7 bases identical to TRBD1. TRBV5-3 is an ORF; its function is uncertain. The ends lost 4 bases at V and 1 base at J; junction bases unmatched: 4. The CDR3 totals 14 residues.